A single sample gave rise to the 17 T cell receptor beta chains below, sequenced in a study of blood T cell repertoires in COVID-19. The assay was immunoSEQ multiplex PCR, and TCRdb's table has in-frame clones only and misses some. Of some 90,000 clones detected, more than 80% appear once; the ten largest clones hold 10%. Sequencing was performed on peripheral blood. The receptors were gathered from a woman aged 70 to 79 with acute or convalescent COVID-19.

The chain is built from TRBV14 and TRBJ2-3; 7 bases map to TRBD1. V lost 4 bases, J lost 2 bases, and 9 bases stayed unmatched. Germline V gene lookup returns CDR1 SGHDN and CDR2 FVKESK. This CDR3 contains 16 residues. DNA for the CDR3: TGTGCCAGCAGCCCACTTAGAGGGGGCTTCACAGATACGCAGTATTTT. Protein sequence: CASSPLRGGFTDTQYF.

The rearrangement links TRBV6-5 to TRBJ2-5; 12 nucleotides agree with TRBD2. The CDR3 has 15 amino acids. From germline, CDR1 is MNHEY and CDR2 SVGAGI. Trimming cost V 5 bases and J 5 bases; bases outside gene matches: 6. The CDR3 here is CASSTTSGRRETQYF. The DNA of the CDR3 is TGTGCCAGCAGTACGACTAGCGGGAGACGGGAGACCCAGTACTTC.

The V call is TRBV14, the J call TRBJ2-1, with 10 bases identical to TRBD2. Germline lookup yields CDR1 SGHDN and CDR2 FVKESK. The J segment lost 9 bases and the V segment lost 3 bases, leaving 8 bases of the junction unmatched. This CDR3 comprises 15 residues. For the CDR3, the DNA is TGTGCCAGCAGCCAGCAGGGACTAGCGTTAACTGAGCAGTTCTTC. It is translated as CASSQQGLALTEQFF.

This sequence joins TRBV14 and TRBJ1-1; D remains unclear. CDR1 is SGHDN and CDR2 is FVKESK in the germline V gene. This CDR3 comprises 15 residues. Trimming stripped 4 bases from V and 0 bases from J, with 12 bases between. CDR3 DNA: TGTGCCAGCAGCCGGTCCGGCGGGATGAACACTGAAGCTTTCTTT. Its protein product is CASSRSGGMNTEAFF.

The chain recombines TRBV28 with TRBJ1-5; TRBD1 is a possible D gene (5 bases). Germline V CDR1 and CDR2: MDHEN, SYDVKM. V lost 3 bases to trimming and J lost 1 base, with 10 bases between them. This CDR3 contains 15 residues. CDR3 sequence reads: CASSFAGPSNQPQHF. CDR3 DNA: TGTGCCAGCAGTTTTGCAGGGCCCAGCAATCAGCCCCAGCATTTT.

The rearrangement links TRBV18 to TRBJ2-1; 13 positions match TRBD2. Germline CDR1 KGHSH, CDR2 LQKENI. With V trimmed by 3 bases and J by 9 bases, 8 bases remained unmatched. The CDR3 extends over 16 amino acids. The CDR3 nucleotides are TGTGCCAGCTCACCCGGGGCGGGACTAGCGGGAACTGAGCAGTTCTTC. Amino acids: CASSPGAGLAGTEQFF.

The chain recombines TRBV6-5 with TRBJ1-3, with 7 positions matching TRBD1. With V trimmed by 5 bases and J by 8 bases, 3 bases remained unmatched. The CDR3 is 12 residues long. Germline V gene lookup returns CDR1 MNHEY and CDR2 SVGAGI. CDR3 residues: CASSPQGDTIYF. The DNA for the CDR3 is TGTGCCAGCAGTCCTCAGGGGGACACCATATATTTT.

V and J are TRBV6-5 and TRBJ1-4; D gene unclear. Germline V gene sequence: CDR1 MNHEY, CDR2 SVGAGI. V shed 6 bases and J shed 5 bases, with 13 bases lying between them. There are 14 residues in the CDR3. The CDR3: CASRDLGPNEKLFF. The CDR3 DNA reads as TGTGCCAGCAGGGACTTAGGCCCAAATGAAAAACTGTTTTTT.

The rearrangement joins TRBV7-3 to TRBJ1-1; TRBD1 might be the D (6 bases). Germline CDR1 SGHTA, CDR2 FQGTGA. V was clipped by 5 bases and J by 4 bases, with 17 bases between them. The CDR3 spans 15 residues. The CDR3 nucleotides read TGTGCCAGCAGCCCTACCCCGGGGGGCCCCACTGAAGCTTTCTTT. This codes for CASSPTPGGPTEAFF.

The chain recombines TRBV11-3 with TRBJ2-5; tentative D call: TRBD2 (6 bases). The CDR3 contains 14 residues. The germline gives CDR1 SGHNT, CDR2 YENEEA. V was pared by 1 base and J by 1 base, with 7 bases between. DNA for the CDR3: TGTGCCAGCAGCTTAGGGGGGGTCCAAGAGACCCAGTACTTC. It translates to CASSLGGVQETQYF.

In its sample, this clone was seen a few times. The chain employs TRBV28 and TRBJ2-2, with 8 bases aligning to TRBD1. J was trimmed by 5 bases and V by 5 bases; bases with no gene match: 16. The CDR3 covers 18 residues. Germline V CDR1 and CDR2: MDHEN, SYDVKM. The CDR3 DNA is TGTGCCAGCAGTCCTAGTTATGGCAGGGGGCGAAGTACCGGGGAGCTGTTTTTT. Translated: CASSPSYGRGRSTGELFF. The full variable domain, with the rest looked up from reference TRBV28 and TRBJ2-2, is DVKVTQSSRYLVKRTGEKVFLECVQDMDHENMFWYRQDPGLGLRLIYFSYDVKMKEKGDIPEGYSVSREKKERFSLILESASTNQTSMYLCASSPSYGRGRSTGELFFGEGSRLTVL.

This chain joins TRBV5-1 and TRBJ2-6; D gene unclear. V was trimmed by 6 bases and J by 2 bases, leaving 18 bases between them. The germline V gene has CDR1 SGHRS and CDR2 YFSETQ. This CDR3 is built from 17 residues. In DNA form, the CDR3 reads TGCGCCAGCACCCCGCAGGTCTTCATGGCTGGGGCCAACGTCCTGACTTTC. This encodes CASTPQVFMAGANVLTF.

The gene calls are TRBV5-1 and TRBJ2-5; 11 bases are a match to TRBD2. Germline loops: CDR1 SGHRS, CDR2 YFSETQ. CDR3 length equals 16 residues. Trimming removed 2 bases from V and 1 base from J; junction bases left unmatched: 4. CDR3 protein: CASSFDLAGGQETQYF. The CDR3 DNA follows: TGCGCCAGCAGCTTCGATCTAGCGGGGGGCCAAGAGACCCAGTACTTC.

This clone was recorded only once. The chain joins TRBV9 to TRBJ1-2, with D hard to call. The V and J ends lost 4 bases and 5 bases respectively, with 9 bases between them. This CDR3 is 12 amino acids long. Germline loops: CDR1 SGDLS, CDR2 YYNGEE. The DNA for the CDR3 is TGTGCCAGCAGCCCTACGGAGTATGGCTACACCTTC. Its translation: CASSPTEYGYTF.

V usage is TRBV6-4 and J usage is TRBJ1-2, with 10 nucleotides matching TRBD1. Germline values: CDR1 MRHNA, CDR2 SNTAGT. The CDR3 covers 14 residues. The junction had 9 bases not matched to a gene; V was cut back by 8 bases and J by 6 bases. The CDR3 loop reads CASRRDRGGDGYTF. The DNA for the CDR3 is TGTGCCAGCCGCAGGGACAGGGGTGGCGATGGCTACACCTTC.

In this sample, this clone turned up a few times. This chain uses TRBV28 with TRBJ2-1; 9 bases line up with TRBD1. The CDR3 length is 11 residues. Germline CDR1 and CDR2: MDHEN and SYDVKM. J gave up 12 bases and V 7 bases, and 4 bases lay outside the gene matches. CDR3 sequence (DNA): TGTGCCAGCACCCGGGACAGGGCGCAGTTCTTC. It encodes CASTRDRAQFF.

The sample holds a few counts of this clone. The chain uses TRBV7-6 and TRBJ2-3; 14 nucleotides line up with TRBD2. Losses at the gene ends were 5 bases for V and 2 bases for J; bases not matched to a gene: 12. CDR3 size: 19 residues. Germline-derived CDR1 and CDR2 are SGHVS and FNYEAQ. The CDR3 sequence is CASSPGLAGGHENTDTQYF. The CDR3 DNA follows: TGTGCCAGCAGCCCCGGACTAGCGGGGGGCCATGAAAACACAGATACGCAGTATTTT.